The present T cell receptor (beta chain) was sequenced within a study of B cell selection in AIRE deficiency. The assay was immunoSEQ multiplex PCR, and TCRdb's table has in-frame clones only and misses some. The data hold approximately 24,000 clones, with around 92% observed a single time. Regulatory T cells were sorted as CD4+CD25hiCD127low/negative cells. General study findings and limits: About 30% of healthy-shared Treg TCRbeta sequences appeared in patient Tconv cells. TCRbeta-only data showed roughly 33% of shared healthy Treg sequences in healthy Tconv. Healthy donors alone shared 31.6% of approximately 3,500 Treg sequences; patients alone about 10%.

With respect to this clone: The antigen is undetermined. At one boundary the junction diverges from the germline segment, which might be a read error.

The germline V gene has CDR1 DFQATT and CDR2 SNEGSKA (reference sequence). The CDR3 covers 9 residues. This receptor was obtained from a human donor in good health. The specimen was CD4+CD25+ Tregs sorted from PBMCs. The V gene is TRBV20-1, the J gene TRBJ1-2; D unresolved. CDR3 residues: CCAPPLGFF. CDR3 nucleotides: TGCTGTGCTCCTCCACTGGGGTTCTTC.